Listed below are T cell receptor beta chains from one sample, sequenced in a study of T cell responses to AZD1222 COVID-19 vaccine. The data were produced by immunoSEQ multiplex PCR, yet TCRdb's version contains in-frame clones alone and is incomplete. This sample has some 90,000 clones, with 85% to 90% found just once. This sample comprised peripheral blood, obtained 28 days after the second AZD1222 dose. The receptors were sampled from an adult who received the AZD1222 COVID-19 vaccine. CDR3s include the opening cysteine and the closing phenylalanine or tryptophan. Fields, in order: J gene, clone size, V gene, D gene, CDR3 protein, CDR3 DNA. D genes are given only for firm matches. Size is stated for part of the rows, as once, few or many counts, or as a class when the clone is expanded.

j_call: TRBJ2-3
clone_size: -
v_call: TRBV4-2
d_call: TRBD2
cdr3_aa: CASSRELPAGLAGQTASTDTQYF
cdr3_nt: TGTGCCAGCAGCCGAGAACTTCCAGCGGGACTAGCGGGGCAGACGGCTAGCACAGATACGCAGTATTTT

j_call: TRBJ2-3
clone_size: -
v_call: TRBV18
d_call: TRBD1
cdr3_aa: CASSPPGQGFADTQYF
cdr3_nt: TGTGCCAGCTCACCCCCGGGACAGGGGTTCGCAGATACGCAGTATTTT

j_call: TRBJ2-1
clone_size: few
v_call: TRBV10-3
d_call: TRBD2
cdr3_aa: CAISTGTSGVEQFF
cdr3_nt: TGTGCCATCTCTACCGGGACTAGCGGTGTTGAGCAGTTCTTC

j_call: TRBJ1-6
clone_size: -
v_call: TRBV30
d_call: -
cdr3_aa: CAWSEGNSPLHF
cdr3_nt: TGTGCCTGGAGTGAAGGGAATTCACCCCTCCACTTT

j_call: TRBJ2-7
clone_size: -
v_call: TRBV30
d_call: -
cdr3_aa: CAWSVYVVAEQYF
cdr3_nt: TGTGCCTGGAGTGTATACGTGGTCGCCGAGCAGTACTTC

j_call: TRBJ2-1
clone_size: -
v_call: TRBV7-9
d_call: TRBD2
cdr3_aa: CASSSSLAGGPNEQFF
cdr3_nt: TGTGCCAGCAGCTCCTCGCTAGCGGGGGGGCCGAATGAGCAGTTCTTC

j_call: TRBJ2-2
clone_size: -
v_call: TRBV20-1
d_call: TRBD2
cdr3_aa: CSASPGGSYTGELFF
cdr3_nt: TGCAGTGCTAGTCCCGGGGGGTCCTACACCGGGGAGCTGTTTTTT

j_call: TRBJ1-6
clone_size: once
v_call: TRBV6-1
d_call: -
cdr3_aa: CASSEGQGYNSPLHF
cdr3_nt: TGTGCCAGCAGTGAAGGTCAGGGGTACAATTCACCCCTCCACTTT

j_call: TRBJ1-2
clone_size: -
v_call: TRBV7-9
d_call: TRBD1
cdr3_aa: CASSALGQGGYGYTF
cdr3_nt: TGTGCCAGCAGTGCCTTGGGACAGGGGGGCTATGGCTACACCTTC

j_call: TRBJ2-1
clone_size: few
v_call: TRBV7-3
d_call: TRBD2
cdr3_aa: CASSPTRASGGNNEQFF
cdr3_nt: TGTGCCAGCAGCCCAACCCGAGCTAGCGGGGGGAACAATGAGCAGTTCTTC

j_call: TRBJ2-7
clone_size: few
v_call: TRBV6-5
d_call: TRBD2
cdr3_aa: CASSPGGTLHEQYF
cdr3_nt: TGTGCCAGCAGCCCGGGGGGGACTCTTCACGAGCAGTACTTC

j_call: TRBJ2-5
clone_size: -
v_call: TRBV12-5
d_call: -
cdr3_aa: CASGLVGWETQYF
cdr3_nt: TGTGCTAGTGGTTTGGTGGGTTGGGAGACCCAGTACTTC

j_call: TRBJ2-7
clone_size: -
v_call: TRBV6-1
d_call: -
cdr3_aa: CASSEAGRIYEQYF
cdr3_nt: TGTGCCAGCAGTGAAGCGGGTAGGATCTACGAGCAGTACTTC

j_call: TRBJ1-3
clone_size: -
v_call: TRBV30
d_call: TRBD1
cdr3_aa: CASSRGGAWGNTIYF
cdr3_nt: TGTGCCTCCAGTAGAGGGGGCGCGTGGGGAAACACCATATATTTT

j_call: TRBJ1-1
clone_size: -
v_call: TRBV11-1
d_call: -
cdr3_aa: CASSLGRGDTEAFF
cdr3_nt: TGTGCCAGCAGCCTCGGACGGGGGGACACTGAAGCTTTCTTT

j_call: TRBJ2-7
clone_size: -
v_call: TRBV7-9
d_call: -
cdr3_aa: CASSFSYEQYF
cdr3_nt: TGTGCCAGCAGCTTCTCCTACGAGCAGTACTTC

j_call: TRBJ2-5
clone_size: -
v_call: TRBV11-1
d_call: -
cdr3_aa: CASSRLRTTLQETQYF
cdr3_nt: TGTGCCAGCAGCCGGCTCCGGACTACCCTCCAAGAGACCCAGTACTTC

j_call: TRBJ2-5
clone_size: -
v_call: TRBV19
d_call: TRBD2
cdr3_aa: CASTPSGDKTQYF
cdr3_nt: TGTGCCAGTACCCCTAGCGGGGACAAGACCCAGTACTTC

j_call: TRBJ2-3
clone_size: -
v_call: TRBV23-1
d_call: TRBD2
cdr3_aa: CASSQSGLAGSTDTQYF
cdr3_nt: TGCGCCAGCAGTCAATCGGGACTAGCGGGGAGCACAGATACGCAGTATTTT

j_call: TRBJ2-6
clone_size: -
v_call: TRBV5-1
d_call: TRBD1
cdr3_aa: CASSQTGVGANVLTF
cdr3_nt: TGCGCCAGCAGTCAAACAGGGGTCGGGGCCAACGTCCTGACTTTC

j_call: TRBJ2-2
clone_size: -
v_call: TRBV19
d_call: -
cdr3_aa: CATVPPGLWTGELFF
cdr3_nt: TGTGCCACCGTACCCCCAGGCCTGTGGACCGGGGAGCTGTTTTTT

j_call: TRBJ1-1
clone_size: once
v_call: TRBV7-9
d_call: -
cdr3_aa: CASSLTSGGTEAFF
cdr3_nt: TGTGCCAGCAGCTTAACATCGGGAGGCACTGAAGCTTTCTTT

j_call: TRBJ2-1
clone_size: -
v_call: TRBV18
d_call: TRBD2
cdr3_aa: CASSSLSGGGARSNEQFF
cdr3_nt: TGTGCCAGCTCATCCCTTAGCGGGGGGGGAGCCCGATCCAATGAGCAGTTCTTC

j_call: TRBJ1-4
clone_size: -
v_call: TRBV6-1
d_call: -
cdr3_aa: CASSEVVRGTYNEKLFF
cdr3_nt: TGTGCCAGCAGTGAAGTAGTCAGGGGCACCTATAATGAAAAACTGTTTTTT

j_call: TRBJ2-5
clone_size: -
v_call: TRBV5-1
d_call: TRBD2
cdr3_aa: CASRTSGQETQYF
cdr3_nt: TGCGCCAGCAGAACTAGCGGCCAAGAGACCCAGTACTTC

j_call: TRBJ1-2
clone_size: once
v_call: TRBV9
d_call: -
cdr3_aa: CASTPSQAANYGYTF
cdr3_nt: TGTGCCAGCACCCCTTCCCAAGCAGCTAACTATGGCTACACCTTC

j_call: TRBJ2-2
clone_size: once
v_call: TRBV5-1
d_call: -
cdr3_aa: CASSLLESGRGGELFF
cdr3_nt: TGCGCCAGCAGCTTGCTGGAGTCGGGTCGAGGCGGGGAGCTGTTTTTT

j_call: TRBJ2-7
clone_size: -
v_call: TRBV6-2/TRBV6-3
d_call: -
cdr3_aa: CASSYSLRGLSYEQYF
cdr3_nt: TGTGCCAGCAGTTACTCGCTCAGGGGCTTGTCCTACGAGCAGTACTTC

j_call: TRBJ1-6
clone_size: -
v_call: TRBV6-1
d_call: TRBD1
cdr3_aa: CASSEIRDRGNSPLHF
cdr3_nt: TGTGCCAGCAGTGAGATACGGGACAGGGGGAATTCACCCCTCCACTTT

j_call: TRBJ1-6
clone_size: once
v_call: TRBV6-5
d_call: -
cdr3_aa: CASSFGRMDNSPLHF
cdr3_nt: TGTGCCAGCAGCTTCGGACGGATGGATAATTCACCCCTCCACTTT

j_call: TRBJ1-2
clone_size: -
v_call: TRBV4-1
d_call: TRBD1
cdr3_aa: CASSQAQGGINYGYTF
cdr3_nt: TGCGCCAGCAGCCAAGCCCAGGGGGGGATCAACTATGGCTACACCTTC

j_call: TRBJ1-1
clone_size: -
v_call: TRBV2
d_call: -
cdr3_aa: CASSSDSMNTEAFF
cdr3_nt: TGTGCCAGCAGTTCCGACAGTATGAACACTGAAGCTTTCTTT

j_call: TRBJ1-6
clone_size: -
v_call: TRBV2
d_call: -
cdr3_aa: CATAETYRVRTLHF
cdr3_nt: TGTGCCACAGCGGAGACCTACAGGGTAAGGACCCTCCACTTT

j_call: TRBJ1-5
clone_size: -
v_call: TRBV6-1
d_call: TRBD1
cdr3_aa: CASTPQGVRNQPQHF
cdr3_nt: TGTGCCAGCACTCCACAGGGGGTACGCAATCAGCCCCAGCATTTT

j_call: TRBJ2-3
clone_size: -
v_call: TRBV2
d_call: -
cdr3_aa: CASGGDTSTDTQYF
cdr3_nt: TGTGCCAGCGGCGGGGACACCAGCACAGATACGCAGTATTTT

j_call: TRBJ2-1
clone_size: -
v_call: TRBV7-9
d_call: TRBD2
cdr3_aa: CASSRIGLAGVEFF
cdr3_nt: TGTGCCAGCAGCCGGATCGGACTAGCGGGTGTCGAGTTCTTC

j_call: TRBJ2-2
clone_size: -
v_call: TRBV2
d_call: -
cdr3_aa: CASRGPTGELFF
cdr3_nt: TGTGCCAGCAGGGGACCCACCGGGGAGCTGTTTTTT

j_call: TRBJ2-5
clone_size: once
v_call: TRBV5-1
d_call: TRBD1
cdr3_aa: CASSLAGQGVETQYF
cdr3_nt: TGCGCCAGCAGCTTGGCGGGACAGGGTGTGGAGACCCAGTACTTC

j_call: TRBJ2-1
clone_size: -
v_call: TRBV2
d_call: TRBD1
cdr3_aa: CASTRGLEQFF
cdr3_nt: TGTGCCAGCACAAGGGGGCTCGAGCAGTTCTTC

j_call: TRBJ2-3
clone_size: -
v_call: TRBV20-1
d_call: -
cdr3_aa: CSASLRGFSTDTQYF
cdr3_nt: TGCAGTGCTAGTCTTCGGGGGTTTAGCACAGATACGCAGTATTTT

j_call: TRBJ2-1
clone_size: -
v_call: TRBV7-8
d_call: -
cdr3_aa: CASSPRDPQVSNEQFF
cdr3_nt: TGTGCCAGCAGCCCCCGGGACCCACAGGTGAGCAATGAGCAGTTCTTC

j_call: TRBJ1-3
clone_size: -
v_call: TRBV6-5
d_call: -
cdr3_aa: CASSPGTSSGNTIYF
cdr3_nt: TGTGCCAGCAGTCCGGGGACCTCCTCTGGAAACACCATATATTTT

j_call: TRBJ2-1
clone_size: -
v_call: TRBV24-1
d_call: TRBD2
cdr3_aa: CATSDGSGGYNEQFF
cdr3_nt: TGTGCCACCAGTGATGGTAGCGGGGGCTACAATGAGCAGTTCTTC

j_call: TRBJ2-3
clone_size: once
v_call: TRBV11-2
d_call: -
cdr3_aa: CASSLAGARTDTQYF
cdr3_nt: TGTGCCAGCAGCTTAGCAGGGGCGAGGACAGATACGCAGTATTTT

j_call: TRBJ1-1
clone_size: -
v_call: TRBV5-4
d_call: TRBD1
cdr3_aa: CASSRGQRNTEAFF
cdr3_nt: TGTGCCAGCAGCCGGGGACAGAGGAACACTGAAGCTTTCTTT

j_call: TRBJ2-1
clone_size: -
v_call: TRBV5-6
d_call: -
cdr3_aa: CASSLPGVRYNEQFF
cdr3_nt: TGTGCCAGCAGCTTGCCGGGGGTGAGGTACAATGAGCAGTTCTTC

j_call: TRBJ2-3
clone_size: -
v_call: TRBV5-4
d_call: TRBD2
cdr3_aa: CASSGLTSGTDTQYF
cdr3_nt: TGTGCCAGCAGCGGTCTGACTAGCGGGACAGATACGCAGTATTTT

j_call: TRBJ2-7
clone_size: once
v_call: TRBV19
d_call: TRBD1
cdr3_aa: CASSAGTDYEQYF
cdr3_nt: TGTGCCAGTAGTGCCGGGACAGACTACGAGCAGTACTTC

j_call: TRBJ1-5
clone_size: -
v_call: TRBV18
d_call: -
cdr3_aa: CASSPVEGWEPQHF
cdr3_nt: TGTGCCAGCTCACCTGTGGAGGGGTGGGAGCCCCAGCATTTT

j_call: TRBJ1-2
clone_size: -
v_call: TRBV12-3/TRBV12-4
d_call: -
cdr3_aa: CASSLEVGGYTF
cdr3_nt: TGTGCCAGCAGTTTGGAAGTTGGTGGCTACACCTTC

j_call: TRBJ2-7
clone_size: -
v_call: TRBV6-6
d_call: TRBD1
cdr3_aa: CASSYGTGAYEQYF
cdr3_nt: TGTGCCAGCAGTTATGGAACAGGGGCGTACGAGCAGTACTTC

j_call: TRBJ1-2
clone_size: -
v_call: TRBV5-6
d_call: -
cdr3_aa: CASSLDGNYGYTF
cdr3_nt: TGTGCCAGCAGCTTGGACGGGAACTATGGCTACACCTTC

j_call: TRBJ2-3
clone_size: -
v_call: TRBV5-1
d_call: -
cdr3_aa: CASSLGAEDTQYF
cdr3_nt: TGCGCCAGCAGCTTGGGTGCGGAAGATACGCAGTATTTT

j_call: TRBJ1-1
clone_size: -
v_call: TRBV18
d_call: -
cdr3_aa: CASSPRFWEANTEAFF
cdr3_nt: TGTGCCAGCTCACCACGTTTTTGGGAGGCGAACACTGAAGCTTTCTTT

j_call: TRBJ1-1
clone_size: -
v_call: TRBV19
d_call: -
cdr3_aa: CASSQSVPSTEAFF
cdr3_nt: TGTGCCAGTAGCCAATCGGTTCCCAGCACTGAAGCTTTCTTT